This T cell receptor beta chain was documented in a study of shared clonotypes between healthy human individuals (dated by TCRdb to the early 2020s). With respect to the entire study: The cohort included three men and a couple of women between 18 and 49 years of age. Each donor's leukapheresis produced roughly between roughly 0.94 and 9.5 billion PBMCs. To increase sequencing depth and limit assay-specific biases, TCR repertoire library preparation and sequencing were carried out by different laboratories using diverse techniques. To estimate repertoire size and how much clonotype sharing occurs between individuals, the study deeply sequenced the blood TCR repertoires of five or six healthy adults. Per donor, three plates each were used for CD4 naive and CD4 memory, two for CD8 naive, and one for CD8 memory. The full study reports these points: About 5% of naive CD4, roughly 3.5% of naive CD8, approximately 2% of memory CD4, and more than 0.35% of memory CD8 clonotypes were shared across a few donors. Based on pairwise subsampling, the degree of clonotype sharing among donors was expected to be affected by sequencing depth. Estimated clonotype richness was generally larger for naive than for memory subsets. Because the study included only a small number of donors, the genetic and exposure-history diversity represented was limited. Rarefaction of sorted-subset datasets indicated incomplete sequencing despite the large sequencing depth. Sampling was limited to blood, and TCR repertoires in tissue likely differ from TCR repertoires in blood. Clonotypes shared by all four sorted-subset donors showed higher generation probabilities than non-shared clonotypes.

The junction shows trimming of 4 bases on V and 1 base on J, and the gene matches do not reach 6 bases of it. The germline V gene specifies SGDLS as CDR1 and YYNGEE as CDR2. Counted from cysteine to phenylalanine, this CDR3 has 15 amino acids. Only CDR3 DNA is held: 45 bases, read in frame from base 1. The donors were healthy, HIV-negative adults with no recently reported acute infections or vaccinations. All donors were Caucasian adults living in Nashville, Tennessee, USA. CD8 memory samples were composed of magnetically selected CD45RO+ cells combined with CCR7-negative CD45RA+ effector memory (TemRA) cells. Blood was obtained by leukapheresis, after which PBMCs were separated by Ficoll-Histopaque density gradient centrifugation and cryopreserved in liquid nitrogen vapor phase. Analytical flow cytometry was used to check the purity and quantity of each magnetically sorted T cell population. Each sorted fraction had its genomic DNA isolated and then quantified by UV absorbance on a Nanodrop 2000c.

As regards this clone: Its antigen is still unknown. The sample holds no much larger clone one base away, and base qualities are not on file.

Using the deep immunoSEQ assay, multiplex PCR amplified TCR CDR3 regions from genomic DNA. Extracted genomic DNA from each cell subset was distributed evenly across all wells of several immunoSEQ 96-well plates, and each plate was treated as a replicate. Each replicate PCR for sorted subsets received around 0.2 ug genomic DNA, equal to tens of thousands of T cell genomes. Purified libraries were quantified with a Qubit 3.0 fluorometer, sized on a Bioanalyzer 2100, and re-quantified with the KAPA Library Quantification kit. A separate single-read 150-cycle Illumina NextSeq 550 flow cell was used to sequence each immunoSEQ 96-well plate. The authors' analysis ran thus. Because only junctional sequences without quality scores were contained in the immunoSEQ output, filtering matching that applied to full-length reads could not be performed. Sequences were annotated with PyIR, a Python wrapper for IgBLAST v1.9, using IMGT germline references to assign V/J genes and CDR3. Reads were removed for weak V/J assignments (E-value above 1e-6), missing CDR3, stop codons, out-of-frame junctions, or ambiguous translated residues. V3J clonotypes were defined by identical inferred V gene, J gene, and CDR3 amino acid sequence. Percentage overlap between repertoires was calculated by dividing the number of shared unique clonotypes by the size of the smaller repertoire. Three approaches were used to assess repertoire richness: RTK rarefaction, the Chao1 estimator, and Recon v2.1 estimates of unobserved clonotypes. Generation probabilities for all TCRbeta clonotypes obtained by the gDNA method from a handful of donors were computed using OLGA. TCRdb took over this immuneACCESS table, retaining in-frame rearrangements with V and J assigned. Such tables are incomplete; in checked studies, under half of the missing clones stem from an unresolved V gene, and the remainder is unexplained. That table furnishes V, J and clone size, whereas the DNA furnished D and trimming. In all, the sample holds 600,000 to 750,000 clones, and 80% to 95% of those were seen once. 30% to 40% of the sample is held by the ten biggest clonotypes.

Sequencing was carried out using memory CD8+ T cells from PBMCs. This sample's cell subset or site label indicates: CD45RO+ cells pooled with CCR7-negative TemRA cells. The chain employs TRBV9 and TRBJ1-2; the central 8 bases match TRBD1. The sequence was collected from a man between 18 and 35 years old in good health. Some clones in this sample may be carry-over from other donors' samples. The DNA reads TGTGCCAGCAGCCCAGGGGGCAGGGTTAACTATGGCTACACCTTC. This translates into CASSPGGRVNYGYTF. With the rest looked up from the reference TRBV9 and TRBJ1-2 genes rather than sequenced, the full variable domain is DSGVTQTPKHLITATGQRVTLRCSPRSGDLSVYWYQQSLDQGLQFLIQYYNGEERAKGNILERFSAQQFPDLHSELNLSSLELGDSALYFCASSPGGRVNYGYTFGSGTRLTVV.